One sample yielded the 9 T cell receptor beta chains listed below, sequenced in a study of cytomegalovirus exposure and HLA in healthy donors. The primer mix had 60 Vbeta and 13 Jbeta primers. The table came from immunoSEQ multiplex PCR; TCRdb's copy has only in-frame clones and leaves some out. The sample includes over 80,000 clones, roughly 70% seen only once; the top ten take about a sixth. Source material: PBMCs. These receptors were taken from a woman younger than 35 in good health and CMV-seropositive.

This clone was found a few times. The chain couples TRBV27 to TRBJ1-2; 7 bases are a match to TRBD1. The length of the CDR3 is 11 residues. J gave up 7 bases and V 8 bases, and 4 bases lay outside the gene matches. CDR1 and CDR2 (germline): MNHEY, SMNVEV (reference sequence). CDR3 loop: CASADRAGYTF. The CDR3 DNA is TGTGCCAGCGCTGACAGGGCTGGCTACACCTTC.

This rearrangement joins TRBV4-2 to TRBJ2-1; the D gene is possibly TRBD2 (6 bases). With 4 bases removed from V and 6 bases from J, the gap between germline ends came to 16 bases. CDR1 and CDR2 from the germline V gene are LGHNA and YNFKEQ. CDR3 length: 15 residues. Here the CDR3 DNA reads TGTGCCAGCAGCCCCATGGCGGGAAGAGGCAATGAGCAGTTCTTC. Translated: CASSPMAGRGNEQFF.

The CDR3 protein is CATSRREGAAKSEQFF. For the CDR3, the DNA is TGTGCCACCAGCAGACGCGAAGGGGCGGCCAAGAGTGAGCAGTTCTTC. The chain uses TRBV15 and TRBJ2-1, with TRBD1 as a possible D gene (5 bases). The CDR3 spans 16 residues. Germline-derived CDR1 and CDR2 are LNHNV and YYDKDF (reference sequence). V lost 2 bases, J lost 9 bases, and 20 bases lay in between.

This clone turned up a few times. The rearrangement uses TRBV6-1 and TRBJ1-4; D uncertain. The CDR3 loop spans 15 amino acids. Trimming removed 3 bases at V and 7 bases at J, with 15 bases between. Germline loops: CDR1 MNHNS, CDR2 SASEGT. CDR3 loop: CASSEAGNGGEKLFF. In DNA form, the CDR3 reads TGTGCCAGCAGTGAGGCAGGAAATGGTGGTGAAAAACTGTTTTTT.

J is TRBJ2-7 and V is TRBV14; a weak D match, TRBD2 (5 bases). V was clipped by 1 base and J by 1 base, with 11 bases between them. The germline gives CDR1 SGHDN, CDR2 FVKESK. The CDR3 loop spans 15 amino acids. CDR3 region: CASSQGGSGSYEQYF. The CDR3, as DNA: TGTGCCAGCAGCCAAGGTGGGAGTGGGTCCTACGAGCAGTACTTC.

For the CDR3, the DNA is TGTGCCACCAGCAGGGGGACTAGCGGATACAATGAGCAGTTCTTC. It specifies CATSRGTSGYNEQFF. The rearrangement links TRBV15 to TRBJ2-1, with 11 bases fitting TRBD2. In germline, CDR1 is LNHNV, CDR2 YYDKDF (reference sequence). V dropped 3 bases and J dropped 4; count of bases not matched to a gene: 2. The CDR3 sequence is 15 residues long.

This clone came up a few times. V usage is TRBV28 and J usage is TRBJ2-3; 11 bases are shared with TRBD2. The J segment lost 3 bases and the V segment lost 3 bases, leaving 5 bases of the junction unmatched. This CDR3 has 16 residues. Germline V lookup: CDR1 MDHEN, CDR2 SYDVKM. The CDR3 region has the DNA TGTGCCAGCAGTTTCACTAGCGGGAGACGGACAGATACGCAGTATTTT. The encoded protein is CASSFTSGRRTDTQYF.

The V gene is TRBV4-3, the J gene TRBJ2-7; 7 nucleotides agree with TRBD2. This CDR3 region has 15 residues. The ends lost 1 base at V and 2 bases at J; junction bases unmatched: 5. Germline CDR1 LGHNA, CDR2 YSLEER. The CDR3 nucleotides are TGCGCCAGCAGCCAAGGGGAGGGGTCTACCTACGAGCAGTACTTC. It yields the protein CASSQGEGSTYEQYF.

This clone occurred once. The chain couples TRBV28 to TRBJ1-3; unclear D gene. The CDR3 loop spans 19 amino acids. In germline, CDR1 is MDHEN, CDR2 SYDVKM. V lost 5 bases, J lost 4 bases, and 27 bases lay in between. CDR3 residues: CASSLTPGRPNVGGNTIYF. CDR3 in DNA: TGTGCCAGCAGTCTTACGCCGGGAAGGCCAAATGTTGGAGGAAACACCATATATTTT.